This section outlines one T cell receptor (beta chain) sequence together with its context. As yet, its antigen is unknown. The data originate from a study of response to subunit inactivated influenza vaccine. This CDR3 region has 15 residues. V lost 0 bases, J lost 3 bases, and 10 bases lay in between. Looked up from germline, CDR1 is SGHDT and CDR2 is YYEEEE. TCRdb re-called the RT-PCR reads through MiXCR, storing one row per CDR3 protein. The data contain 700,000 to 800,000 distinct CDR3 sequences, approximately 17% of them singletons. Whole-study findings and limits: Each seasonal flu vaccination may recruit only limited new T cells, authors suggested.

Sequences were derived from PBMCs from blood, sampled around 5 days after vaccination. The V gene is TRBV5-6, the J gene TRBJ2-1; no clear D. This TCR derives from a man aged 50-59 years who received an inactivated influenza vaccine. The CDR3 spells CASSLELRLYNEQFF. As DNA, the CDR3 is TGTGCCAGCAGCTTGGAACTACGACTCTACAATGAGCAGTTCTTC.